The rows below give T cell receptor beta chains drawn from one sample of a study of blood T cell repertoires in COVID-19. The table came from immunoSEQ multiplex PCR; TCRdb's copy has only in-frame clones and leaves some out. The sample lists about 330,000 clones, around 85% occurring once. Sequenced material: peripheral blood. These TCRs come from a human donor in a cohort sampled during active COVID-19. Both conserved end residues are part of each CDR3. The D gene is left open where the match is weak. Not every row has a clone size; where given, it reads once, few, many or a size class.

cdr3_aa: CASREYSATEAFF; cdr3_nt: TGTGCCAGCAGAGAATATAGCGCCACTGAAGCTTTCTTT; cdr3_length: 13; clone_size: -; d_call: -; v_call: TRBV27; j_call: TRBJ1-1
cdr3_aa: CASRMDRGDTQYF; cdr3_nt: TGTGCCAGCAGGATGGACAGGGGAGATACGCAGTATTTT; cdr3_length: 13; clone_size: -; d_call: TRBD1; v_call: TRBV6-5; j_call: TRBJ2-3
cdr3_aa: CATSARGAYLTEAFF; cdr3_nt: TGTGCCACCTCGGCCCGGGGGGCGTATTTGACTGAAGCTTTCTTT; cdr3_length: 15; clone_size: -; d_call: -; v_call: TRBV6-5; j_call: TRBJ1-1
cdr3_aa: CASSWDRGPYGYTF; cdr3_nt: TGTGCCAGCAGCTGGGACAGGGGGCCATATGGCTACACCTTC; cdr3_length: 14; clone_size: -; d_call: TRBD1; v_call: TRBV5-6; j_call: TRBJ1-2
cdr3_aa: CARPDSGYHNEQFF; cdr3_nt: TGTGCCCGACCGGACAGCGGCTACCACAATGAGCAGTTCTTC; cdr3_length: 14; clone_size: -; d_call: -; v_call: TRBV21-1; j_call: TRBJ2-1
cdr3_aa: CAWRIGGYTEAFF; cdr3_nt: TGTGCCTGGAGGATCGGGGGTTACACTGAAGCTTTCTTT; cdr3_length: 13; clone_size: -; d_call: -; v_call: TRBV30; j_call: TRBJ1-1
cdr3_aa: CASSQNRGTGLVEAFF; cdr3_nt: TGTGCCAGCAGCCAAAATCGTGGGACAGGGCTGGTGGAAGCTTTCTTT; cdr3_length: 16; clone_size: -; d_call: TRBD1; v_call: TRBV3-1/TRBV3-2; j_call: TRBJ1-1
cdr3_aa: CASVTPRGTGELFF; cdr3_nt: TGTGCCAGCGTGACACCTAGGGGCACCGGGGAGCTGTTTTTT; cdr3_length: 14; clone_size: -; d_call: -; v_call: TRBV6-5; j_call: TRBJ2-2
cdr3_aa: CASSPPSATGFRKLFF; cdr3_nt: TGTGCCAGCTCACCACCGTCCGCGACAGGGTTCCGAAAACTGTTTTTT; cdr3_length: 16; clone_size: -; d_call: TRBD1; v_call: TRBV18; j_call: TRBJ1-4
cdr3_aa: CATSDQTGANTGELFF; cdr3_nt: TGTGCCACCAGTGATCAAACAGGGGCGAACACCGGGGAGCTGTTTTTT; cdr3_length: 16; clone_size: -; d_call: TRBD1; v_call: TRBV24-1; j_call: TRBJ2-2
cdr3_aa: CASSFRGVVSPLHF; cdr3_nt: TGTGCCAGCAGCTTCAGGGGGGTAGTTTCACCCCTCCACTTT; cdr3_length: 14; clone_size: -; d_call: TRBD1; v_call: TRBV5-4; j_call: TRBJ1-6
cdr3_aa: CASSERDRDSEGYTF; cdr3_nt: TGTGCCAGCAGTGAACGGGACAGGGATTCGGAAGGCTACACCTTC; cdr3_length: 15; clone_size: -; d_call: TRBD1; v_call: TRBV2; j_call: TRBJ1-2
cdr3_aa: CASVLHNEQFF; cdr3_nt: TGCGCCAGCGTCCTACACAATGAGCAGTTCTTC; cdr3_length: 11; clone_size: once; d_call: -; v_call: TRBV5-1; j_call: TRBJ2-1
cdr3_aa: CASSLQGRMSSPLHF; cdr3_nt: TGTGCCAGCAGTTTACAGGGGAGAATGAGTTCACCCCTCCACTTT; cdr3_length: 15; clone_size: -; d_call: -; v_call: TRBV27; j_call: TRBJ1-6
cdr3_aa: CASSAVGDRVGSSPLHF; cdr3_nt: TGTGCCAGCAGCGCCGTTGGGGACAGGGTTGGGAGTTCACCCCTCCACTTT; cdr3_length: 17; clone_size: -; d_call: TRBD1; v_call: TRBV9; j_call: TRBJ1-6
cdr3_aa: CASSQRTENTEAFF; cdr3_nt: TGCGCCAGCAGTCAGAGGACAGAGAACACTGAAGCTTTCTTT; cdr3_length: 14; clone_size: -; d_call: -; v_call: TRBV23-1; j_call: TRBJ1-1
cdr3_aa: CASSLGTISSSYEQYF; cdr3_nt: TGTGCCAGCAGCTTGGGGACTATCAGTAGCTCCTACGAGCAGTACTTC; cdr3_length: 16; clone_size: -; d_call: TRBD2; v_call: TRBV11-2; j_call: TRBJ2-7
cdr3_aa: CASSIPGGAGANVLTF; cdr3_nt: TGTGCCAGCAGCATCCCAGGGGGAGCAGGGGCCAACGTCCTGACTTTC; cdr3_length: 16; clone_size: -; d_call: TRBD1; v_call: TRBV3-1/TRBV3-2; j_call: TRBJ2-6
cdr3_aa: CASSEYISYEQYF; cdr3_nt: TGTGCCAGCAGTGAATACATCTCTTACGAGCAGTACTTC; cdr3_length: 13; clone_size: -; d_call: -; v_call: TRBV2; j_call: TRBJ2-7
cdr3_aa: CASSPEGQGDEQYF; cdr3_nt: TGTGCCAGCAGCCCAGAGGGACAGGGTGACGAGCAGTACTTC; cdr3_length: 14; clone_size: once; d_call: TRBD1; v_call: TRBV7-9; j_call: TRBJ2-7
cdr3_aa: CASSSGTSGGLDTQYF; cdr3_nt: TGTGCCAGCAGCTCCGGGACTAGCGGGGGGCTGGATACGCAGTATTTT; cdr3_length: 16; clone_size: -; d_call: TRBD2; v_call: TRBV5-4; j_call: TRBJ2-3
cdr3_aa: CASSPGQEAGANVLTF; cdr3_nt: TGCGCCAGCAGCCCGGGACAGGAGGCTGGGGCCAACGTCCTGACTTTC; cdr3_length: 16; clone_size: -; d_call: TRBD1; v_call: TRBV5-1; j_call: TRBJ2-6
cdr3_aa: CASSERTAYGYTF; cdr3_nt: TGTGCCAGTAGTGAAAGGACAGCCTATGGCTACACCTTC; cdr3_length: 13; clone_size: -; d_call: -; v_call: TRBV19; j_call: TRBJ1-2
cdr3_aa: CASRMDRGFGYTF; cdr3_nt: TGTGCCAGTAGGATGGACAGGGGGTTCGGCTACACCTTC; cdr3_length: 13; clone_size: -; d_call: TRBD1; v_call: TRBV19; j_call: TRBJ1-2
cdr3_aa: CASGQGGFYEQYF; cdr3_nt: TGCGCCAGCGGACAGGGGGGTTTCTACGAGCAGTACTTC; cdr3_length: 13; clone_size: -; d_call: TRBD1; v_call: TRBV5-1; j_call: TRBJ2-7
cdr3_aa: CASSEKGFYEQYF; cdr3_nt: TGTGCCAGCAGTGAAAAGGGGTTTTACGAGCAGTACTTC; cdr3_length: 13; clone_size: -; d_call: -; v_call: TRBV6-1; j_call: TRBJ2-7
cdr3_aa: CASSFKGSSYNSPLHF; cdr3_nt: TGTGCCAGCAGTTTCAAAGGGAGCTCCTATAATTCACCCCTCCACTTT; cdr3_length: 16; clone_size: -; d_call: -; v_call: TRBV6-5; j_call: TRBJ1-6
cdr3_aa: CASSLRGTNTEAFF; cdr3_nt: TGTGCCAGCAGCCTCCGAGGGACAAACACTGAAGCTTTCTTT; cdr3_length: 14; clone_size: few; d_call: -; v_call: TRBV3-1/TRBV3-2; j_call: TRBJ1-1
cdr3_aa: CSASPQIFNYGYTF; cdr3_nt: TGCAGTGCTAGTCCCCAGATATTTAACTATGGCTACACCTTC; cdr3_length: 14; clone_size: -; d_call: -; v_call: TRBV20-1; j_call: TRBJ1-2
cdr3_aa: CASSTRQGPYEQYF; cdr3_nt: TGTGCCAGTAGTACCCGACAGGGGCCCTACGAGCAGTACTTC; cdr3_length: 14; clone_size: -; d_call: TRBD1; v_call: TRBV19; j_call: TRBJ2-7
cdr3_aa: CASSLDLGSNEQFF; cdr3_nt: TGTGCCAGCAGCTTAGATCTAGGTAGCAATGAGCAGTTCTTC; cdr3_length: 14; clone_size: -; d_call: -; v_call: TRBV11-2; j_call: TRBJ2-1
cdr3_aa: CASSLNGGRTDTQYF; cdr3_nt: TGTGCCAGCAGCTTAAACGGGGGTCGCACAGATACGCAGTATTTT; cdr3_length: 15; clone_size: -; d_call: -; v_call: TRBV7-6; j_call: TRBJ2-3